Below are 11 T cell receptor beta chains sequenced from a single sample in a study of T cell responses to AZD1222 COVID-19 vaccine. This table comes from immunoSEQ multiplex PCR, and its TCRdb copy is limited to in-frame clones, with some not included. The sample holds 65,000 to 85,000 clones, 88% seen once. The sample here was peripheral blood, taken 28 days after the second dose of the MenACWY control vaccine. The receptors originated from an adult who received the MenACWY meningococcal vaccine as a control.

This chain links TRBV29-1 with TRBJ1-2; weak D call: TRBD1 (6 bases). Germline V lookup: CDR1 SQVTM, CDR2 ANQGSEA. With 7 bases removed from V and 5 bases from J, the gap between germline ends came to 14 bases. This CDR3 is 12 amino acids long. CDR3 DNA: TGCAGCGCCGAGAGGGGGTGGTATGGCTACACCTTC. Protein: CSAERGWYGYTF.

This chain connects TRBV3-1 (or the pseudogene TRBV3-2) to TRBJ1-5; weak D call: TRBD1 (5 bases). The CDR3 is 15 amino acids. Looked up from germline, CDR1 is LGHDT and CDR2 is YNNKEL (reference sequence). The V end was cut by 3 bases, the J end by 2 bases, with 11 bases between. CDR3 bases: TGTGCCAGCAGCCAGGGACCCGAGGGCAATCAGCCCCAGCATTTT. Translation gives CASSQGPEGNQPQHF.

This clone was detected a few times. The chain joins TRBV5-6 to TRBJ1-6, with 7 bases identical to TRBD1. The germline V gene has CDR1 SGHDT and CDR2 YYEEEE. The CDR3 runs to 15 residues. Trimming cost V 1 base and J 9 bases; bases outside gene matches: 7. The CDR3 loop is CASSLYVGGGSPLHF. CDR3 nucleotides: TGTGCCAGCAGCTTGTATGTAGGGGGCGGTTCACCCCTCCACTTT. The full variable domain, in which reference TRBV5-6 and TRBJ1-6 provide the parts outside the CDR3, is DAGVTQSPTHLIKTRGQQVTLRCSPKSGHDTVSWYQQALGQGPQFIFQYYEEEERQRGNFPDRFSGHQFPNYSSELNVNALLLGDSALYLCASSLYVGGGSPLHFGNGTRLTVT.

The CDR3 DNA sequence: TGTGCCAGCAGCGTAACCTCGGGACAGGGGAATTCACCCCTCCACTTT. It is translated as CASSVTSGQGNSPLHF. This chain links TRBV9 with TRBJ1-6, with 10 bases lining up with TRBD1. The V and J ends lost 1 base and 7 bases, in that order; junction bases with no gene match: 5. Per germline, CDR1 SGDLS and CDR2 YYNGEE. The CDR3 runs 16 residues. Filled out from reference TRBV9 and TRBJ1-6, the complete variable domain reads DSGVTQTPKHLITATGQRVTLRCSPRSGDLSVYWYQQSLDQGLQFLIQYYNGEERAKGNILERFSAQQFPDLHSELNLSSLELGDSALYFCASSVTSGQGNSPLHFGNGTRLTVT.

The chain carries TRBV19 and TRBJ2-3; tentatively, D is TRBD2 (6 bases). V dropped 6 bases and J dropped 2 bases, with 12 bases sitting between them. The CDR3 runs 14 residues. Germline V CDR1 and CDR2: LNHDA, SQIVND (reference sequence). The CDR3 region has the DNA TGTGCCAGTAGCCATGGACTATTCACAGATACGCAGTATTTT. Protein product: CASSHGLFTDTQYF. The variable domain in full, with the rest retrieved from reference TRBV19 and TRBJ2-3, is DGGITQSPKYLFRKEGQNVTLSCEQNLNHDAMYWYRQDPGQGLRLIYYSQIVNDFQKGDIAEGYSVSREKKESFPLTVTSAQKNPTAFYLCASSHGLFTDTQYFGPGTRLTVL.

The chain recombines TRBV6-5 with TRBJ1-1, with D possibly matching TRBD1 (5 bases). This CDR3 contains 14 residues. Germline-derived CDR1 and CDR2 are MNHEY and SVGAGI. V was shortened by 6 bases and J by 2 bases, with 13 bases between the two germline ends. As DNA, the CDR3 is TGTGCCAGCAGACTTTCAGGGAGCAACACTGAAGCTTTCTTT. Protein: CASRLSGSNTEAFF.

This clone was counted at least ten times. In DNA form, the CDR3 reads TGTGCCAGCAGCCAACCCGGGGCGAACACTGAAGCTTTCTTT. This sequence encodes CASSQPGANTEAFF. The rearrangement links TRBV14 to TRBJ1-1; tentatively, D is TRBD1 (5 bases). Trimming cost V 2 bases and J 1 base, with 8 bases left between them. The CDR3 length is 14 residues. In germline, CDR1 is SGHDN, CDR2 FVKESK.

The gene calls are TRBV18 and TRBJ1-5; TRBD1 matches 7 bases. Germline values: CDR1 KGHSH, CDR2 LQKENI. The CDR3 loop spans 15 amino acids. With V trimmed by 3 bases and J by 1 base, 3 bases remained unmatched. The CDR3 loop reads CASSPSGQSNQPQHF. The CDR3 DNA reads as TGTGCCAGCTCACCGTCGGGACAGAGCAATCAGCCCCAGCATTTT.

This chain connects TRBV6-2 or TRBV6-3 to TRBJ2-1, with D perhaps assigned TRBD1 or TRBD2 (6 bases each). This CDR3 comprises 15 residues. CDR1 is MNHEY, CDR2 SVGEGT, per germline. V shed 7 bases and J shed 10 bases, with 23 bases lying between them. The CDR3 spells CASTPRGGPPGEQFF. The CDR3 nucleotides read TGTGCCAGCACCCCGAGAGGGGGGCCTCCAGGCGAGCAGTTCTTC.

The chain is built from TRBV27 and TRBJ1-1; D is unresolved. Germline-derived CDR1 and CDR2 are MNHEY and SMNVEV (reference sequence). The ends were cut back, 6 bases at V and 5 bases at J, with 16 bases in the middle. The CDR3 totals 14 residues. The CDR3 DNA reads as TGTGCCAGCAGCCCCGGACCTTATGGGACTGAAGCTTTCTTT. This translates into CASSPGPYGTEAFF.

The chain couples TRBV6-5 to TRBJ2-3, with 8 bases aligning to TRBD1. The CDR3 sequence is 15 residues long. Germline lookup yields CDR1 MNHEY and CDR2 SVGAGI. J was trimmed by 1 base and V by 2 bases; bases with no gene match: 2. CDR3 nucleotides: TGTGCCAGCAGTTACGTGACAGGGGGCACAGATACGCAGTATTTT. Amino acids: CASSYVTGGTDTQYF.